Sequencing of this T cell receptor beta chain was carried out in a study of monozygotic twins with inflammatory bowel disease. Study-wide findings and caveats: Between concordant and discordant twins, repertoire similarity failed to differ, a result that limited power may explain. Individual T cell subtypes were not distinguishable.

Template switching incorporated UMIs with a 6-nucleotide sample barcode. From its re-call of the 5' RACE reads, TCRdb lists each CDR3 protein once, without DNA. The sample data list hundreds of thousands of distinct CDR3 sequences. Comment on this clonotype: Antigen unknown.

The receptor was derived from a human donor with ulcerative colitis or Crohn's disease, or a healthy co-twin of an affected twin (not recorded which). Material for sequencing was blood.

Here the CDR3 reads CASSYFPDTQYF. The rearrangement joins TRBV6-2 or TRBV6-3 to TRBJ2-3; no DNA is available, so the TRBD1 call from TCRdb remains unchecked. CDR1 is MNHEY and CDR2 is SVGEGT in the germline V gene. The CDR3 runs to 12 residues.